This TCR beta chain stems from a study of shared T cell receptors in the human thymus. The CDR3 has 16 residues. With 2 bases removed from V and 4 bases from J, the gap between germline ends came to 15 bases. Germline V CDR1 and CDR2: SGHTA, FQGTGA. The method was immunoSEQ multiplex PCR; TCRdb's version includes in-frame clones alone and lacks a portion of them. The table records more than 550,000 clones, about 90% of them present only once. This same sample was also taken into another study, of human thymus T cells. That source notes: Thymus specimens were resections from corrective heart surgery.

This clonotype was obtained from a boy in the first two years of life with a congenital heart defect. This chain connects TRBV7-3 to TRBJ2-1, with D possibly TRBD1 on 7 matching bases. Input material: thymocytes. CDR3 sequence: CASSLFRRGLYNEQFF. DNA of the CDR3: TGTGCCAGCAGCTTATTTAGGAGGGGGCTGTACAATGAGCAGTTCTTC.